This T cell receptor beta chain was captured in a study of blood T cell repertoires in COVID-19. Overall study context: Sources were T cells, B-cell-depleted T cells, or PBMCs; the material itself was cDNA or gDNA.

Original handling: Counts of nucleated cells, estimated from reference gene primer amplification, were obtained. Measured with immunoSEQ multiplex PCR; TCRdb has only the in-frame clones, and not every one. That table gives V, J and clone size, and the DNA gave D and trimming. The sample holds 90,000 to 150,000 clones; about nine tenths are singletons and the top ten take approximately 8%. Trimming cost V 4 bases and J 2 bases, with 15 bases left between them. The CDR3 runs 15 residues. The V gene's germline CDR1 is SGDLS and CDR2 YYNGEE. The chain employs TRBV9 and TRBJ1-2; D possibly corresponds to TRBD1 (5 bases). The sequencing input was peripheral blood. The clonotype comes from a man in his sixties or seventies who had recovered from COVID-19. The CDR3 DNA sequence: TGTGCCAGCAGCATCTACCTGACAGCCAACTATGGCTACACCTTC. Residues: CASSIYLTANYGYTF.